Listed here are 21 T cell receptor beta chains from one sample, sequenced in a study of blood T cell repertoires in COVID-19. Assay used: immunoSEQ multiplex PCR; TCRdb lists only in-frame clones, some missing. The table lists more than 350,000 clones, 70% to 90% of them singletons. The specimen was peripheral blood. These receptor sequences come from a woman aged 25-40 years with COVID-19, enrolled during active disease.

This clone was found once. The chain joins TRBV19 to TRBJ1-1; D remains ambiguous. The CDR3 totals 15 residues. Germline CDR1 is LNHDA and CDR2 is SQIVND (reference sequence). Trimming cost V 6 bases and J 1 base, with 15 bases left between them. The CDR3 is CASRIQGGENTEAFF. CDR3 nucleotides: TGTGCCAGTAGAATACAAGGCGGAGAGAACACTGAAGCTTTCTTT.

This chain uses TRBV24-1 with TRBJ1-2; D possibly corresponds to TRBD1 (5 bases). The germline V gene has CDR1 KGHDR and CDR2 SFDVKD. This CDR3 comprises 17 residues. V gave up 4 bases and J gave up 3 bases, with 20 bases separating them. CDR3 nucleotides: TGTGCCACCAGTGACCGCGGCGGGGCCACGACTCACTATGGCTACACCTTC. It yields the protein CATSDRGGATTHYGYTF.

This sequence joins TRBV25-1 and TRBJ1-3, with D hard to call. This CDR3 comprises 13 residues. Germline values: CDR1 MGHDK, CDR2 SYGVNS. V lost 3 bases to trimming and J lost 3 bases, with 6 bases between them. CDR3 residues: CASSDQYGNTIYF. The CDR3 DNA is TGTGCCAGCAGTGATCAGTATGGAAACACCATATATTTT.

The rearrangement links TRBV5-1 to TRBJ1-3; no firm D call. Germline V lookup: CDR1 SGHRS, CDR2 YFSETQ. This CDR3 is 16 amino acids long. V lost 0 bases, J lost 0 bases, and 10 bases lay in between. The CDR3 DNA sequence: TGCGCCAGCAGCTTGGACAGTCCTGACTCTGGAAACACCATATATTTT. The encoded protein is CASSLDSPDSGNTIYF.

The chain recombines TRBV4-2 with TRBJ2-4; D not certain. The CDR3 covers 15 residues. V was clipped by 0 bases and J by 3 bases, with 9 bases between them. CDR1 LGHNA and CDR2 YNFKEQ come from the germline V gene. CDR3 in DNA: TGTGCCAGCAGCCAAGAGCTGACTGTCAAAAACATTCAGTACTTC. Residues: CASSQELTVKNIQYF.

The chain uses TRBV5-1 and TRBJ2-3; 8 bases are shared with TRBD1. The V segment lost 0 bases and the J segment 3 bases; nucleotides outside the gene matches: 6. The CDR3 totals 16 residues. CDR1 and CDR2 (germline): SGHRS, YFSETQ. The CDR3 here is CASSLGDRMWTDTQYF. In nucleotides, the CDR3 is TGCGCCAGCAGCTTGGGGGACAGGATGTGGACAGATACGCAGTATTTT.

The gene calls are TRBV6-5 and TRBJ1-2; 8 bases fit TRBD1. The J segment lost 5 bases and the V segment lost 6 bases, leaving 8 bases of the junction unmatched. The CDR3 is made up of 14 amino acids. Germline CDR1 reads MNHEY; CDR2 reads SVGAGI. CDR3 in amino acids: CASSSDRGGYGYTF. CDR3 bases: TGTGCCAGCAGCTCAGACAGGGGAGGGTATGGCTACACCTTC.

The rearrangement links TRBV7-8 to TRBJ2-2, with 7 positions matching TRBD1. This CDR3 is 15 amino acids long. Losses at the gene ends were 6 bases for V and 7 bases for J; bases not matched to a gene: 11. Germline V lookup: CDR1 SGHVS, CDR2 FQNEAQ. Here the CDR3 DNA reads TGTGCCAGCAGGTTCCAAGGGGGCTTAGACGGGGAGCTGTTTTTT. It is translated as CASRFQGGLDGELFF.

V gene TRBV4-3 combines with J gene TRBJ2-5; 7 bases map to TRBD2. The CDR3 consists of 16 residues. Germline CDR1 is LGHNA and CDR2 is YSLEER. V lost 0 bases to trimming and J lost 5 bases; unmatched junction nucleotides: 9. The CDR3 sequence is CASSQDPGGGFETQYF. CDR3 nucleotide sequence: TGCGCCAGCAGCCAAGATCCGGGGGGAGGGTTCGAGACCCAGTACTTC.

The chain links TRBV19 to TRBJ2-1; tentatively, D is TRBD2 (6 bases). Per germline, CDR1 LNHDA and CDR2 SQIVND (reference sequence). CDR3 length: 18 residues. Trimming stripped 4 bases from V and 10 bases from J, with 29 bases between. DNA of the CDR3: TGTGCCAGTAGTAGCCCGGGACTCTCCGCAGTCAGGGAGAGAGAGCAGTTCTTC. Protein product: CASSSPGLSAVREREQFF.

V is TRBV4-1 and J is TRBJ2-5; D not resolved. Trimming removed 3 bases at V and 4 bases at J, with 6 bases between. The CDR3 contains 12 residues. Germline V CDR1 and CDR2: MGHRA, YSYEKL. The CDR3 region is CASSHPGETQYF. The CDR3, as DNA: TGCGCCAGCAGCCACCCCGGAGAGACCCAGTACTTC.

The rearrangement uses TRBV19 and TRBJ1-5; 11 positions agree with TRBD1. This CDR3 has 13 amino acids. Germline lookup yields CDR1 LNHDA and CDR2 SQIVND (reference sequence). The trim removed 3 bases at V and 8 bases at J, leaving 0 bases unmatched. The CDR3 nucleotides are TGTGCCAGTAGTATGGGACAGGGGGAGCCCCAGCATTTT. The encoded protein is CASSMGQGEPQHF. The full variable domain, rest sourced from reference TRBV19 and TRBJ1-5, is DGGITQSPKYLFRKEGQNVTLSCEQNLNHDAMYWYRQDPGQGLRLIYYSQIVNDFQKGDIAEGYSVSREKKESFPLTVTSAQKNPTAFYLCASSMGQGEPQHFGDGTRLSIL.

For the CDR3, the DNA is TGTGCAACAGGGGAAGTGCACTATGGCTACACCTTC. Its protein is CATGEVHYGYTF. This sequence joins TRBV28 and TRBJ1-2; 7 bases are a match to TRBD1. The CDR3 spans 12 residues. CDR1 and CDR2 from the germline V gene are MDHEN and SYDVKM.

V and J are TRBV11-3 and TRBJ2-1; a weak D match, TRBD2 (6 bases). The CDR3 is made up of 15 amino acids. V lost 2 bases and J 4 bases, leaving 12 bases between the germline ends. Germline CDR1 SGHNT, CDR2 YENEEA. The chain's CDR3 is CASSLYGSPYNEQFF. The CDR3 bases are TGTGCCAGCAGCTTATACGGGAGCCCTTACAATGAGCAGTTCTTC. Full variable domain (missing parts from reference TRBV11-3 and TRBJ2-1): EAGVVQSPRYKIIEKKQPVAFWCNPISGHNTLYWYLQNLGQGPELLIRYENEEAVDDSQLPKDRFSAERLKGVDSTLKIQPAELGDSAVYLCASSLYGSPYNEQFFGPGTRLTVL.

The CDR3 spells CASSYSNDLQGYEQYF. The CDR3 DNA follows: TGTGCCAGCAGTTACTCGAACGATCTCCAGGGCTACGAGCAGTACTTC. The chain uses TRBV6-5 and TRBJ2-7; possible D gene TRBD1, 5 bases. The V gene's germline CDR1 is MNHEY and CDR2 SVGAGI. The ends were cut back, 0 bases at V and 3 bases at J, with 15 bases in the middle. The CDR3 is made up of 16 amino acids.

The sample holds one count of this clone. CDR3 amino acids: CASSEGRLQETQYF. The CDR3 DNA follows: TGTGCCAGCAGTGAGGGGAGGCTACAAGAGACCCAGTACTTC. The gene calls are TRBV2 and TRBJ2-5; TRBD2 might be the D (6 bases). The germline gives CDR1 SNHLY, CDR2 FYNNEI. Trimming stripped 3 bases from V and 2 bases from J, with 10 bases between. This CDR3 contains 14 residues.

V gene TRBV6-5 combines with J gene TRBJ1-2, with D perhaps TRBD1 (5 bases). The germline CDR1 and CDR2 sequences are MNHEY and SVGAGI. V gave up 6 bases and J gave up 3 bases, with 8 bases separating them. This CDR3 comprises 12 residues. CDR3 DNA: TGTGCCAGCAGGTCGACAGACTATGGCTACACCTTC. Its protein product is CASRSTDYGYTF.

The chain carries TRBV28 and TRBJ1-6, with D possibly TRBD1 on 6 matching bases. CDR3 size: 16 residues. Looked up from germline, CDR1 is MDHEN and CDR2 is SYDVKM. The V and J ends lost 2 bases and 6 bases respectively, with 14 bases between them. CDR3 bases: TGTGCCAGCAGTTTAGGGGGCGGCAGCCTTAATTCACCCCTCCACTTT. It codes for CASSLGGGSLNSPLHF.

The chain links TRBV5-5 to TRBJ1-2; 8 bases align to TRBD1. The V and J ends lost 2 bases and 2 bases, in that order; junction bases with no gene match: 5. Germline V lookup: CDR1 SGHKS, CDR2 YYEKEE (reference sequence). The CDR3 runs 15 residues. The CDR3 nucleotides are TGTGCCAGCAGCTTAACAGGGGGTTACAACTATGGCTACACCTTC. It specifies CASSLTGGYNYGYTF.

This clone came up a few times. The chain carries TRBV5-1 and TRBJ1-1; 7 bases agree with TRBD1. V lost 5 bases to trimming and J lost 6 bases; unmatched junction nucleotides: 10. This CDR3 is built from 14 residues. Per germline, CDR1 SGHRS and CDR2 YFSETQ. The CDR3 reads CASRGTEGFSEAFF. The CDR3, as DNA: TGCGCCAGCAGAGGGACAGAGGGATTCTCTGAAGCTTTCTTT.

The chain combines TRBV25-1 with TRBJ2-1; D is perhaps TRBD1 (5 bases). The germline V gene encodes CDR1 MGHDK and CDR2 SYGVNS. Trimming removed 7 bases from V and 3 bases from J, with 7 bases in between. The length of the CDR3 is 12 residues. CDR3 protein: CASKDSYNEQFF. The CDR3 DNA sequence: TGTGCCAGCAAAGACAGCTACAATGAGCAGTTCTTC. Variable domain in full (rest from reference TRBV25-1 and TRBJ2-1): EADIYQTPRYLVIGTGKKITLECSQTMGHDKMYWYQQDPGMELHLIHYSYGVNSTEKGDLSSESTVSRIRTEHFPLTLESARPSHTSQYLCASKDSYNEQFFGPGTRLTVL.